This T cell receptor (beta chain) was retrieved from a study of chemoradiotherapy in HPV16-positive cancers. Study-wide results and caveats: Functional assays defining HPV-specific T cells used only a couple of HPV16-positive patients. Candidate HPV-specific clones and E7-related TCR motifs grew in tumor during treatment. In HPV16-positive patients, HPV-responsive T-cell expansion tracked better recurrence-free survival.

Profiled with immunoSEQ multiplex PCR; TCRdb holds only in-frame clones, not every one. The sample gives about 6,900 clones, about 80% of which show up once; over 3% is in the top ten. Samples were taken several times over chemoradiotherapy. Germline loops: CDR1 SGHRS, CDR2 YFSETQ. The CDR3 is made up of 13 amino acids. With 2 bases clipped from V and 6 bases from J, the junction kept 0 bases outside the gene matches. With respect to this clone: The antigen is undetermined.

Sampling was done from a patient who underwent chemoradiotherapy. J is TRBJ2-2 and V is TRBV5-1, with 8 bases fitting TRBD1. The TCR sequence derives from a human donor with HPV-associated anogenital cancer. CDR3 protein: CASSLQGAGELFF. The CDR3 DNA reads TGCGCCAGCAGCTTACAGGGGGCCGGGGAGCTGTTTTTT. The variable domain in full, completed from reference TRBV5-1 and TRBJ2-2, reads KAGVTQTPRYLIKTRGQQVTLSCSPISGHRSVSWYQQTPGQGLQFLFEYFSETQRNKGNFPGRFSGRQFSNSRSEMNVSTLELGDSALYLCASSLQGAGELFFGEGSRLTVL.